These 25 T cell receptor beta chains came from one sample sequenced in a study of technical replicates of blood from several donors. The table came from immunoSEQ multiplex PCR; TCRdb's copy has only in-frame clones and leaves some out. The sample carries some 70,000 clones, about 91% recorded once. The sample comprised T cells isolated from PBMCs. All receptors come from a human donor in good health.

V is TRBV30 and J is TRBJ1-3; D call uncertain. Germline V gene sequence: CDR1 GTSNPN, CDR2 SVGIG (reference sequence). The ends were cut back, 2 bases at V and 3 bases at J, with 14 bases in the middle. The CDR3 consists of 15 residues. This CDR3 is CAWSLPGFDGNTIYF. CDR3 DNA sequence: TGTGCCTGGAGTCTACCGGGGTTTGATGGAAACACCATATATTTT.

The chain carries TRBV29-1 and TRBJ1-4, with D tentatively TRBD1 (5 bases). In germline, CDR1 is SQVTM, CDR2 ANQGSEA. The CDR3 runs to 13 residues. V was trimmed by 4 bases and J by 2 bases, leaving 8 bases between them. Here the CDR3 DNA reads TGCAGCGTTGGGAGGGGTACTAATGAAAAACTGTTTTTT. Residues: CSVGRGTNEKLFF. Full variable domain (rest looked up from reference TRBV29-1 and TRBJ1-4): SAVISQKPSRDICQRGTSLTIQCQVDSQVTMMFWYRQQPGQSLTLIATANQGSEATYESGFVIDKFPISRPNLTFSTLTVSNMSPEDSSIYLCSVGRGTNEKLFFGSGTQLSVL.

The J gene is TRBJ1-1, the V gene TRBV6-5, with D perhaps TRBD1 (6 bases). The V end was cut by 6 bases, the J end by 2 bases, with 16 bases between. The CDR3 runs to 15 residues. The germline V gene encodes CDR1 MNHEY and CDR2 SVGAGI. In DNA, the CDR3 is TGTGCCAGCAGACTAGATCCAGGGGATAACACTGAAGCTTTCTTT. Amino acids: CASRLDPGDNTEAFF.

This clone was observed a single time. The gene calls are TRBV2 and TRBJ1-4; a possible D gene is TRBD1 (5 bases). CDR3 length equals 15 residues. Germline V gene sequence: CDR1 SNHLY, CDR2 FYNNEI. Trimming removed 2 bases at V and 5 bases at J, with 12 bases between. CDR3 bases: TGTGCCAGCAGTGAAACAGGCAACAGAAATGAAAAACTGTTTTTT. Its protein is CASSETGNRNEKLFF.

The CDR3, as DNA: TGTGCCAGCAGCTCGACTAACGAGGTCCCCTACGAGCAGTACTTC. It encodes CASSSTNEVPYEQYF. The chain employs TRBV5-6 and TRBJ2-7; possible D gene TRBD2, 5 bases. Germline loops: CDR1 SGHDT, CDR2 YYEEEE. The CDR3 covers 15 residues. The V end was cut by 3 bases, the J end by 2 bases, with 15 bases between.

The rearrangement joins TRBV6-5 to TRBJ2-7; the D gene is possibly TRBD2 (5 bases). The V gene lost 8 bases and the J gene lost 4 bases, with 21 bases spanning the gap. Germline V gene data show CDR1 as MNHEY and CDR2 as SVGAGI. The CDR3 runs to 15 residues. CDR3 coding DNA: TGTGCCAGCCGCTATAGGACTCCGAAGATATACGAGCAGTACTTC. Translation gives CASRYRTPKIYEQYF.

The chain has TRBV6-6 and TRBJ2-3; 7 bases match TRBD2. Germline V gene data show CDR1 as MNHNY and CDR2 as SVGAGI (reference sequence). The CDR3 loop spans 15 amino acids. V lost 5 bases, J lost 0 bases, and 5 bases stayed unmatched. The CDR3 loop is CASSLTGGSTDTQYF. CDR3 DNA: TGTGCCAGCAGTCTAACGGGGGGAAGCACAGATACGCAGTATTTT.

The CDR3 loop is CASSFRVGPQHF. The CDR3 bases are TGTGCCAGCAGCTTCAGGGTTGGGCCCCAGCATTTT. The V gene is TRBV5-8, the J gene TRBJ1-5, with D perhaps matching TRBD1 (5 bases). This CDR3 contains 12 residues. Germline CDR1 is SGHTS and CDR2 is YDEGEE. The V end lost 2 bases, the J end lost 9 bases, and 9 bases lay between the germline ends. The full variable domain, with the rest looked up from reference TRBV5-8 and TRBJ1-5, is EAGVTQSPTHLIKTRGQQATLRCSPISGHTSVYWYQQALGLGLQFLLWYDEGEERNRGNFPPRFSGRQFPNYSSELNVNALELEDSALYLCASSFRVGPQHFGDGTRLSIL.

The CDR3 loop is CASSLLGDGNEKLFF. In DNA form, the CDR3 reads TGCGCCAGCAGCCTGTTGGGAGATGGGAATGAAAAACTGTTTTTT. The chain has TRBV4-3 and TRBJ1-4; the D is unclear. In germline, CDR1 is LGHNA, CDR2 YSLEER. This CDR3 spans 15 amino acids. V was pared by 4 bases and J by 5 bases, with 14 bases between.

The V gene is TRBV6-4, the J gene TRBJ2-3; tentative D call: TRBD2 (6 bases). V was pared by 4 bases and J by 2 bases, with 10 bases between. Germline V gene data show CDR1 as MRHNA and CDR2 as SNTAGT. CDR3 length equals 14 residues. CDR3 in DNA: TGTGCCAGCAGTGCGGGAGAACACACAGATACGCAGTATTTT. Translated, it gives CASSAGEHTDTQYF.

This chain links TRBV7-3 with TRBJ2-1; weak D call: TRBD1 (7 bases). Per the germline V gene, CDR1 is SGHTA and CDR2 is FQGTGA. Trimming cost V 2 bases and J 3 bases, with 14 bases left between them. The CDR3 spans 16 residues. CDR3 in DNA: TGTGCCAGCAGCTTATTAGGAGGGGGCGGCTACAATGAGCAGTTCTTC. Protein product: CASSLLGGGGYNEQFF. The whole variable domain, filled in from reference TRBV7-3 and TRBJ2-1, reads GAGVSQTPSNKVTEKGKYVELRCDPISGHTALYWYRQSLGQGPEFLIYFQGTGAADDSGLPNDRFFAVRPEGSVSTLKIQRTERGDSAVYLCASSLLGGGGYNEQFFGPGTRLTVL.

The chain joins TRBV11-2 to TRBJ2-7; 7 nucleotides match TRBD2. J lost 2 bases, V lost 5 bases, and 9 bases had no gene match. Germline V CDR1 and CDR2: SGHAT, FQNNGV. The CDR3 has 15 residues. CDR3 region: CASSIPLGTTYEQYF. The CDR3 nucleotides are TGTGCCAGCAGCATTCCGCTTGGGACTACCTACGAGCAGTACTTC.

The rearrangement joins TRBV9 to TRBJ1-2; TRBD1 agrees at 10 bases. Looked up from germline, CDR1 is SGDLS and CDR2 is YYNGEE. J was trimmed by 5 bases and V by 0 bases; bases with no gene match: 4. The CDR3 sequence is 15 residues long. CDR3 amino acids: CASSVEGTGVYGYTF. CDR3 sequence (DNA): TGTGCCAGCAGCGTAGAAGGGACAGGGGTTTATGGCTACACCTTC.

In DNA, the CDR3 is TGTGCCAGTAGTATACCTCGGACTAGCGGGACTATGGAGCAGTTCTTC. Translating it yields CASSIPRTSGTMEQFF. The rearrangement joins TRBV19 to TRBJ2-1; 12 bases fit TRBD2. Per the germline V gene, CDR1 is LNHDA and CDR2 is SQIVND (reference sequence). CDR3 length: 16 residues. The junction had 9 bases not matched to a gene; V was cut back by 2 bases and J by 10 bases.

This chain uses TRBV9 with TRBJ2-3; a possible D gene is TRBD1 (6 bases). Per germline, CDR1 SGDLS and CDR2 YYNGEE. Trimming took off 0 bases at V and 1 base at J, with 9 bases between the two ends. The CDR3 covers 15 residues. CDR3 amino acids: CASSVEQGGTDTQYF. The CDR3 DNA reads TGTGCCAGCAGCGTAGAACAGGGAGGCACAGATACGCAGTATTTT.

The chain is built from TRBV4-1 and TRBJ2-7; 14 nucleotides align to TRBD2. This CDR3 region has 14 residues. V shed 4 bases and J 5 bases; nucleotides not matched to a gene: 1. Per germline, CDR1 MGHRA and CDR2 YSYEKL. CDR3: CASSPGLAGDEQYF. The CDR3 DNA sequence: TGCGCCAGCAGCCCGGGACTAGCGGGAGACGAGCAGTACTTC.

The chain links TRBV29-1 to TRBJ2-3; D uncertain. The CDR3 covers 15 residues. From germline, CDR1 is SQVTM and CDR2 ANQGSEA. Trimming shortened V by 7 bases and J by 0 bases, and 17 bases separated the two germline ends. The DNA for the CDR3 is TGCAGCGGCGCCGGTAGATACTCTAGCACAGATACGCAGTATTTT. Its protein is CSGAGRYSSTDTQYF.

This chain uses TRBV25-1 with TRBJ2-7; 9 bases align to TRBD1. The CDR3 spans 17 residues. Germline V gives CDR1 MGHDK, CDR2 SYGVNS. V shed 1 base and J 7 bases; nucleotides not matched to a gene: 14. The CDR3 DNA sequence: TGTGCCAGCAGTGAATTAGTTCTCGGGACAGGGTATGAAGAGCAGTACTTC. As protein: CASSELVLGTGYEEQYF.

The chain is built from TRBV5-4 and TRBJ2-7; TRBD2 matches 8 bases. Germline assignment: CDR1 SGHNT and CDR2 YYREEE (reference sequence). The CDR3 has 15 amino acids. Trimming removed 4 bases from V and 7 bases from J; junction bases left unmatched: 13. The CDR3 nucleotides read TGTGCCAGCAGCCCTCCGGGACTAGGTAACGATGAGCAGTACTTC. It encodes CASSPPGLGNDEQYF.

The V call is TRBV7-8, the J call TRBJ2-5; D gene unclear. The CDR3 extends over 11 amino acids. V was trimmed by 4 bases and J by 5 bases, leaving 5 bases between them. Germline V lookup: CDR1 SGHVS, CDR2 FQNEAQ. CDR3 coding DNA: TGTGCCAGCAGCTCTATGGAGACCCAGTACTTC. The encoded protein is CASSSMETQYF.

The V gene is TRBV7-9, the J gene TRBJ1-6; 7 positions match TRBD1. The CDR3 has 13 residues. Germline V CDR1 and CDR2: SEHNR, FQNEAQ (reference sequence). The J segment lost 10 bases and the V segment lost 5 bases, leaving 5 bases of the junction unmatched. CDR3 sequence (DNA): TGTGCCAGCAGCCGACAGGGACGGTCACCCCTCCACTTT. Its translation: CASSRQGRSPLHF.

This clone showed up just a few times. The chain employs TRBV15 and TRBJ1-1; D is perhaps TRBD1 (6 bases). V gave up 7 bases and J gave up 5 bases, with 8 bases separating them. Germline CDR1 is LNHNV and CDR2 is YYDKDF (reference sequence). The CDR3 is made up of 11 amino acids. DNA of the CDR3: TGTGCCACCACAGGGGAGACTGAAGCTTTCTTT. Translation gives CATTGETEAFF. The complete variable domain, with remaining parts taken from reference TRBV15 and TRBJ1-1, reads DAMVIQNPRYQVTQFGKPVTLSCSQTLNHNVMYWYQQKSSQAPKLLFHYYDKDFNNEADTPDNFQSRRPNTSFCFLDIRSPGLGDTAMYLCATTGETEAFFGQGTRLTVV.

In nucleotides, the CDR3 is TGTGCCAGCCGGGACAGGGACTTGTTGCCCGGGGAGCTGTTTTTT. It codes for CASRDRDLLPGELFF. V usage is TRBV21-1 and J usage is TRBJ2-2; the D call of TRBD1 is as the table states it, not checked on the DNA. TRBV21-1 is a recognized pseudogene. The CDR3 extends over 15 amino acids.

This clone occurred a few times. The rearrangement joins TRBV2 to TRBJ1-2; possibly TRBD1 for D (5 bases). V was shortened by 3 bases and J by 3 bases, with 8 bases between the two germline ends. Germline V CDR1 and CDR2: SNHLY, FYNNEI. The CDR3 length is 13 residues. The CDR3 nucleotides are TGTGCCAGCAGTGACGGGGGGTACTATGGCTACACCTTC. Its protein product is CASSDGGYYGYTF.

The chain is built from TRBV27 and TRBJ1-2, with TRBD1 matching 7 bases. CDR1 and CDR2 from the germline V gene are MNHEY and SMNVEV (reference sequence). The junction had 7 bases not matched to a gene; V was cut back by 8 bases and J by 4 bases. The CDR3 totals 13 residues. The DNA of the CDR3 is TGTGCCAGCGCGACAGGGAAATTCTATGGCTACACCTTC. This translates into CASATGKFYGYTF.